A selection of T cell receptor beta chains follows, all from one sample in a study of long-term antiretroviral therapy in people with HIV. Sequenced by immunoSEQ multiplex PCR; TCRdb stores in-frame clones only, minus some. The data hold fewer than 20,000 clones, with around 94% observed a single time. This material consisted of unsorted PBMCs, taken roughly 6.4 years after starting antiretroviral therapy. The receptors here all came from a woman between 45 and 65 years old with HIV. Each CDR3 is given with its conserved first and last residue. The D gene is left open where the match is weak. Clone sizes are given selectively: once, few, many, or a class where the clone is expanded.

CDR3 DNA | CDR3 protein | J gene | D gene | CDR3 length | V gene | clone size
TGTGCCAGCCAAAGCTCTTTCGGACTAGGCCACAATGAGCAGTTCTTC | CASQSSFGLGHNEQFF | TRBJ2-1 | TRBD2 | 16 | TRBV14 | NA
TGTGCCTGGGGAACCCAATTTTTGAATGAGCAGTTCTTC | CAWGTQFLNEQFF | TRBJ2-1 | NA | 13 | TRBV28 | NA
TGTGCCAGCAGCCCCCGGGAGGGTCCCTACAATGAGCAGTTCTTC | CASSPREGPYNEQFF | TRBJ2-1 | TRBD2 | 15 | TRBV7-2 | NA
TGTGCCAGCAGCTTTCAAGCGGTCACCGGGGAGCTGTTTTTT | CASSFQAVTGELFF | TRBJ2-2 | NA | 14 | TRBV14 | NA
TGTGCCATCAATCCCGAACCTGCCGCCTACGAGCAGTACTTC | CAINPEPAAYEQYF | TRBJ2-7 | NA | 14 | TRBV10-3 | NA
TGTGCCAGCAGCCTTACTAGCGGCCAAGAGACCCAGTACTTC | CASSLTSGQETQYF | TRBJ2-5 | TRBD2 | 14 | TRBV7-9 | NA
TGTGCCAGCAGCTCTCTAGGGGGGACAGATACGCAGTATTTT | CASSSLGGTDTQYF | TRBJ2-3 | NA | 14 | TRBV7-6 | NA
TGTGCCAGCAGTCCAGCTATACCGATCTTAAATAATTCACCCCTCCACTTT | CASSPAIPILNNSPLHF | TRBJ1-6 | NA | 17 | TRBV27 | NA
TGCGCCAGCAGCTTGGTCCAGGGGGAAGCTTTCTTT | CASSLVQGEAFF | TRBJ1-1 | NA | 12 | TRBV5-1 | NA
TGTGCCAGCCTAGACATCTCTGGGGCCAACGTCCTGACTTTC | CASLDISGANVLTF | TRBJ2-6 | NA | 14 | TRBV6-1 | NA
TGTGCCAGCAGCCAATTGGTCGCTTACACAGATACGCAGTATTTT | CASSQLVAYTDTQYF | TRBJ2-3 | NA | 15 | TRBV14 | NA
TGTGCCATCAGTGAAGGGACAGGGGATCATCAGCCCCAGCATTTT | CAISEGTGDHQPQHF | TRBJ1-5 | TRBD1 | 15 | TRBV10-3 | NA
TGTGCCAGTAGTATCACGAGTTGGACAGGGGTGACAGATACGCAGTATTTT | CASSITSWTGVTDTQYF | TRBJ2-3 | TRBD1 | 17 | TRBV19 | NA
TGTGCCAGCAGCCCAATATCAACCTACAATGAGCAGTTCTTC | CASSPISTYNEQFF | TRBJ2-1 | NA | 14 | TRBV14 | NA
TGCGCCAGCAGCCAAGAGACAGGACATGGCTACACCTTC | CASSQETGHGYTF | TRBJ1-2 | NA | 13 | TRBV4-1 | NA
TGTGCCAGCAGCCAATTTGGAATCGGACAAGGTGCCGATGAGCAGTTCTTC | CASSQFGIGQGADEQFF | TRBJ2-1 | NA | 17 | TRBV4-2 | once
TGTGCCAGCAGTTTTAACCCGTCAGAAGTCTATGGCTACACCTTC | CASSFNPSEVYGYTF | TRBJ1-2 | NA | 15 | TRBV27 | NA
TGTGCCAGCAGCCCGGGACCGCGGAAAGAGACCCAGTACTTC | CASSPGPRKETQYF | TRBJ2-5 | NA | 14 | TRBV7-2 | NA
TGTGCCAGCGGTCCTAGCTCCTACGAGCAGTACTTC | CASGPSSYEQYF | TRBJ2-7 | NA | 12 | TRBV27 | NA
TGCAGCGTTGAAGGAGCCTACAATGAGCAGTTCTTC | CSVEGAYNEQFF | TRBJ2-1 | NA | 12 | TRBV29-1 | NA
TGTGCCAGCAGTGAGTTCCCGGGACAACAGAACACTGAAGCTTTCTTT | CASSEFPGQQNTEAFF | TRBJ1-1 | NA | 16 | TRBV6-1 | NA
TGTGCCAGCAGTTTATGGCCCAATGAGCAGTTCTTC | CASSLWPNEQFF | TRBJ2-1 | NA | 12 | TRBV28 | NA
TGTGCCAGCAGTGAAAAGAGAGCGGGTAATGAGCAGTTCTTC | CASSEKRAGNEQFF | TRBJ2-1 | NA | 14 | TRBV2 | NA
TGTGCCAGCAGCTTAGAGGGCGGCAACTATGGCTACACCTTC | CASSLEGGNYGYTF | TRBJ1-2 | NA | 14 | TRBV7-9 | NA
TGCGCCAGCAGCTTGAGAGGGCAACGGAACACTGAAGCTTTCTTT | CASSLRGQRNTEAFF | TRBJ1-1 | NA | 15 | TRBV5-1 | NA
TGTGCCAGCAGCTTAGTTTGGGCAGCCTACGAGCAGTACTTC | CASSLVWAAYEQYF | TRBJ2-7 | NA | 14 | TRBV7-9 | few
TGTGCCAGCAGTGAATGGACCGAGGGTCACGAGCAGTACTTC | CASSEWTEGHEQYF | TRBJ2-7 | NA | 14 | TRBV25-1 | NA
TGTGCCAGCTCACCACTGTCTGCAGCCAGCAATCAGCCCCAGCATTTT | CASSPLSAASNQPQHF | TRBJ1-5 | NA | 16 | TRBV18 | NA
TGTGCCAGCAGCCTTGACAGGGGGAGAGAAAAACTGTTTTTT | CASSLDRGREKLFF | TRBJ1-4 | TRBD1 | 14 | TRBV28 | once
TGTGCCAGCAGTTACGTCGGTCCCAATGAGCAGTTCTTC | CASSYVGPNEQFF | TRBJ2-1 | NA | 13 | TRBV6-6 | NA
TGTGCCAGCAGCTTAGGGGACAGGGGGCGGGCTTTCTTT | CASSLGDRGRAFF | TRBJ1-1 | TRBD1 | 13 | TRBV7-6 | NA
TGTGCCAGCAGGGCCGGGACAGCCTCTTCGGAGCAGTTCTTC | CASRAGTASSEQFF | TRBJ2-1 | TRBD1 | 14 | TRBV2 | NA
TGTGCCAGCAGTTACTCCGGACCGGCTCTGACCGGCTACACCTTC | CASSYSGPALTGYTF | TRBJ1-2 | NA | 15 | TRBV6-5 | once
TGTGCCAGTAGTTCGGTCGGGGGCATCACCGGGGAGCTGTTTTTT | CASSSVGGITGELFF | TRBJ2-2 | NA | 15 | TRBV19 | NA
TGTGCCAGCAGCTTAGTGGAGGAGGCTGAAGCTTTCTTT | CASSLVEEAEAFF | TRBJ1-1 | NA | 13 | TRBV11-2 | NA